The 14 T cell receptor beta chains presented below share a single source sample, sequenced in a study of blood T cell repertoires in COVID-19. The assay was immunoSEQ multiplex PCR, and TCRdb's table has in-frame clones only and misses some. The sample yields 160,000 or so clones, approximately 95% seen once. Material for sequencing was peripheral blood. The receptors were sampled from a woman aged 60-75 years with COVID-19, enrolled during active disease.

The chain joins TRBV19 to TRBJ1-1; 7 nucleotides line up with TRBD1. The length of the CDR3 is 12 residues. With V trimmed by 9 bases and J by 10 bases, 11 bases remained unmatched. Germline CDR1 and CDR2: LNHDA and SQIVND (reference sequence). The CDR3: CASRPRGLGAFF. As DNA, the CDR3 is TGTGCCAGCCGACCCAGGGGGTTGGGAGCTTTCTTT.

The rearrangement joins TRBV5-4 to TRBJ2-7; D is uncertain. Per germline, CDR1 SGHNT and CDR2 YYREEE (reference sequence). The V and J ends lost 0 bases and 3 bases respectively, with 10 bases between them. This CDR3 spans 14 amino acids. The CDR3 DNA reads TGTGCCAGCAGCTTGGGTGCACAGTACTACGAGCAGTACTTC. It translates to CASSLGAQYYEQYF.

The chain carries TRBV5-4 and TRBJ2-7; a weak D match, TRBD1 (6 bases). The germline V gene has CDR1 SGHNT and CDR2 YYREEE (reference sequence). Trimming cost V 3 bases and J 1 base, with 11 bases left between them. The CDR3 extends over 14 amino acids. CDR3 amino acids: CASSSQGGSYEQYF. Written as DNA, the CDR3 is TGTGCCAGCAGCTCCCAAGGGGGTTCCTACGAGCAGTACTTC.

V is TRBV18 and J is TRBJ2-5, with 8 bases fitting TRBD1. Germline CDR1 is KGHSH and CDR2 is LQKENI. There are 15 residues in the CDR3. V gave up 1 base and J gave up 1 base; unmatched junction bases: 2. CDR3 amino acids: CASSPLQGAQETQYF. CDR3 DNA sequence: TGTGCCAGCTCACCACTCCAGGGGGCCCAAGAGACCCAGTACTTC.

This chain connects TRBV5-1 to TRBJ2-3, with no clear D. Trimming left V 1 base short and J 4 bases short, with 13 bases between. Germline-derived CDR1 and CDR2 are SGHRS and YFSETQ. The CDR3 has 15 amino acids. CDR3 sequence reads: CASSLPKTQSDTQYF. For the CDR3, the DNA is TGCGCCAGCAGCTTGCCCAAGACACAGTCAGATACGCAGTATTTT.

This rearrangement joins TRBV2 to TRBJ2-5; a weak D match, TRBD2 (7 bases). CDR1 and CDR2 from the germline V gene are SNHLY and FYNNEI. The ends were cut back, 7 bases at V and 2 bases at J, with 11 bases in the middle. This CDR3 spans 13 amino acids. The CDR3 DNA reads TGTGCCAGCACAAGGGGGGGACAAGAGACCCAGTACTTC. Protein product: CASTRGGQETQYF.

V is TRBV11-2 and J is TRBJ1-4, with 7 bases that match TRBD1. The trim removed 6 bases at V and 0 bases at J, leaving 4 bases unmatched. Looked up from germline, CDR1 is SGHAT and CDR2 is FQNNGV. The CDR3 length is 15 residues. The CDR3 DNA reads as TGTGCCAGCAGGCCGACAGGGACAACTAATGAAAAACTGTTTTTT. Its protein is CASRPTGTTNEKLFF.

The J gene is TRBJ1-1, the V gene TRBV11-2; no definite D call. Germline assignment: CDR1 SGHAT and CDR2 FQNNGV. The CDR3 length is 11 residues. Trimming removed 1 base from V and 8 bases from J, with 5 bases in between. In DNA, the CDR3 is TGTGCCAGCAGCTTAGGGCAGGAAGCTTTCTTT. It specifies CASSLGQEAFF.

This chain links TRBV4-2 with TRBJ2-1, with TRBD2 as a possible D gene (6 bases). Trimming took 2 bases from V and 0 from J, leaving 14 bases between them. From germline, CDR1 is LGHNA and CDR2 YNFKEQ. The CDR3 loop spans 17 amino acids. The CDR3: CASSQSTAGSSYNEQFF. The CDR3 region has the DNA TGTGCCAGCAGCCAATCAACGGCGGGGAGCTCCTACAATGAGCAGTTCTTC.

Details on this clone: Other DNA sequences in this sample translate to the same CDR3. The V gene is TRBV18, the J gene TRBJ2-2; TRBD1 agrees at 9 bases. From germline, CDR1 is KGHSH and CDR2 LQKENI. The CDR3 spans 14 residues. Unmatched junction bases numbered 4, after V lost 6 bases and J lost 5 bases. CDR3: CASSLDRGTGELFF. Written as DNA, the CDR3 is TGTGCCAGCTCCCTCGACAGGGGGACCGGGGAGCTGTTTTTT.

The V gene is TRBV2, the J gene TRBJ1-1; a possible D gene is TRBD1 (5 bases). With 7 bases removed from V and 1 base from J, the gap between germline ends came to 10 bases. Germline V gives CDR1 SNHLY, CDR2 FYNNEI. CDR3 length: 13 residues. CDR3 nucleotides: TGTGCCAGCACGGGACTTCCGAACACTGAAGCTTTCTTT. It codes for CASTGLPNTEAFF. The complete variable domain, with remaining parts taken from reference TRBV2 and TRBJ1-1, reads EPEVTQTPSHQVTQMGQEVILRCVPISNHLYFYWYRQILGQKVEFLVSFYNNEISEKSEIFDDQFSVERPDGSNFTLKIRSTKLEDSAMYFCASTGLPNTEAFFGQGTRLTVV.

V usage is TRBV6-1 and J usage is TRBJ2-7; a weak D match, TRBD1 (5 bases). The germline V and J ends were trimmed by 0 bases and 0 bases, with 9 bases remaining between them. CDR1 is MNHNS, CDR2 SASEGT, per germline. The CDR3 extends over 15 amino acids. CDR3 sequence reads: CASSEAEGASYEQYF. DNA of the CDR3: TGTGCCAGCAGTGAAGCTGAAGGGGCCTCCTACGAGCAGTACTTC.

The chain couples TRBV13 to TRBJ2-2; TRBD2 might be the D (6 bases). With 5 bases removed from V and 0 bases from J, the gap between germline ends came to 19 bases. Germline lookup yields CDR1 PRHDT and CDR2 FYEKMQ (reference sequence). This CDR3 is built from 18 residues. CDR3 nucleotides: TGTGCCAGCAGCCCAAGATTAGCGGACGCTACGAACACCGGGGAGCTGTTTTTT. Its translation is CASSPRLADATNTGELFF.

V and J are TRBV6-2 or TRBV6-3 and TRBJ1-2; possibly TRBD1 for D (5 bases). The CDR3 consists of 14 residues. From germline, CDR1 is MNHEY and CDR2 SVGEGT. V dropped 0 bases and J dropped 4 bases, with 9 bases sitting between them. The CDR3 DNA sequence: TGTGCCAGCAGTTACTCGAGGGGAGGCTATGGCTACACCTTC. It encodes CASSYSRGGYGYTF.